What follows are 7 T cell receptor beta chains derived from one specimen sequenced in a study of blood T cell repertoires in COVID-19. The assay was immunoSEQ multiplex PCR, and TCRdb's table has in-frame clones only and misses some. Among fewer than 350,000 clones listed, around 85% were seen once. The sequenced material came from peripheral blood. These receptors came from a human donor in a cohort sampled during active COVID-19.

Concerning this clone itself: Distinct nucleotide sequences in the sample also encode this CDR3. The chain joins TRBV5-1 to TRBJ1-1; a weak D match, TRBD1 (5 bases). V lost 2 bases to trimming and J lost 5 bases, with 13 bases between them. Germline CDR1 SGHRS, CDR2 YFSETQ. CDR3 length: 14 residues. The CDR3 DNA reads as TGCGCCAGCAGCTTTTCGGGGGTCGGTACTGAAGCTTTCTTT. It is translated as CASSFSGVGTEAFF.

The V and J genes are TRBV6-1 and TRBJ1-2; D unresolved. V was pared by 3 bases and J by 2 bases, with 7 bases between. There are 13 residues in the CDR3. Germline V gives CDR1 MNHNS, CDR2 SASEGT. CDR3 bases: TGTGCCAGCAGTGAGGCGGCCAACTATGGCTACACCTTC. It translates to CASSEAANYGYTF.

The CDR3 loop reads CASSPPGPGANTEAFF. The CDR3 DNA reads as TGTGCCAGCTCACCACCGGGGCCAGGGGCCAACACTGAAGCTTTCTTT. The chain uses TRBV18 and TRBJ1-1; TRBD1 is a possible D gene (6 bases). V lost 0 bases and J 2 bases, leaving 13 bases between the germline ends. The CDR3 runs to 16 residues. CDR1 and CDR2 (germline): KGHSH, LQKENI.

The genes are TRBV3-1 (or the pseudogene TRBV3-2) and TRBJ1-3; TRBD1 is a possible D gene (5 bases). The ends were cut back, 4 bases at V and 3 bases at J, with 10 bases in the middle. The CDR3 is made up of 14 amino acids. From germline, CDR1 is LGHDT and CDR2 YNNKEL (reference sequence). The CDR3: CASSRRGGGNTIYF. CDR3 DNA: TGTGCCAGCAGCCGTAGGGGAGGTGGAAACACCATATATTTT.

This chain uses TRBV10-3 with TRBJ1-1, with D perhaps TRBD1 (6 bases). The CDR3 has 16 residues. In germline, CDR1 is ENHRY, CDR2 SYGVKD. V was trimmed by 2 bases and J by 4 bases, leaving 17 bases between them. CDR3 in DNA: TGTGCCATCAGTGAGGTAAACAGGGTAAGGGGCACTGAAGCTTTCTTT. This encodes CAISEVNRVRGTEAFF.

This chain links TRBV3-1 (or the pseudogene TRBV3-2) with TRBJ2-1, with 12 nucleotides matching TRBD2. Per the germline V gene, CDR1 is LGHDT and CDR2 is YNNKEL (reference sequence). V lost 4 bases and J lost 3; bases outside the gene matches: 4. The CDR3 is made up of 16 amino acids. DNA for the CDR3: TGTGCCAGCAGCCGACTAGCGGGGGACGTCTACAATGAGCAGTTCTTC. Translated: CASSRLAGDVYNEQFF.

V is TRBV6-2 or TRBV6-3 and J is TRBJ2-2, with TRBD2 identical over 10 bases. The CDR3 loop spans 17 amino acids. V lost 6 bases to trimming and J lost 6 bases; unmatched junction nucleotides: 13. CDR1 is MNHEY and CDR2 is SVGEGT in the germline V gene. The CDR3 region has the DNA TGTGCCAGCAGCAGGGCTAGCGGGGGCCGAATATCCGGGGAGCTGTTTTTT. This translates into CASSRASGGRISGELFF.